This T cell receptor (beta chain) comes out of a study of beta chain features in type 1 diabetes. This CDR3 spans 13 amino acids. The germline V and J ends were trimmed by 0 bases and 7 bases, with 9 bases remaining between them. Germline V gene sequence: CDR1 MNHEY, CDR2 SMNVEV (reference sequence). The whole isolated RNA underwent reverse transcription, so sequencing captured expressed TCRB transcripts. Assay used: immunoSEQ multiplex PCR; TCRdb lists only in-frame clones, some missing. Found here are about 360,000 clones, around an eighth of them singletons; the top ten hold about 0.018%. The J gene is TRBJ1-2, the V gene TRBV27, with D possibly being TRBD1 (5 bases). This TCR was sampled from a man aged 18 to 29 in good health. Specimen: naive CD4+ T cells from blood. CDR3: CASSLSGGLGYTF. In nucleotides, the CDR3 is TGTGCCAGCAGTTTATCGGGGGGACTTGGCTACACCTTC.